This T cell receptor beta chain appears in the sequencing data of a study of blood T cell repertoires in COVID-19. The V gene's germline CDR1 is SGHRS and CDR2 YFSETQ. Losses at the gene ends were 8 bases for V and 2 bases for J; bases not matched to a gene: 7. CDR3 length equals 14 residues. Method: immunoSEQ multiplex PCR; TCRdb's copy keeps in-frame clones and lacks some. The data show about 220,000 clones, around 80% seen once. The sample consisted of peripheral blood. This clonotype was obtained from a man in his thirties or forties with active or convalescent COVID-19. The gene calls are TRBV5-1 and TRBJ1-3; TRBD1 aligns across 7 bases. This chain's CDR3 is CASKSTGTGNTIYF. The DNA of the CDR3 is TGCGCCAGTAAATCGACAGGGACTGGAAACACCATATATTTT.